This T cell receptor (beta chain) emerged from a study of T cell responses to AZD1222 COVID-19 vaccine. Study findings and constraints: Variant regions that are unmutated are reportedly the target of nearly half of spike-specific TCRs.

Comments on this clone: Its antigen remains unknown.

Trimming pared 4 bases from V and 0 bases from J, leaving 15 bases between. Germline V gives CDR1 MDHEN, CDR2 SYDVKM. The CDR3 sequence is 16 residues long. Method: immunoSEQ multiplex PCR; TCRdb's copy keeps in-frame clones and lacks some. The sample includes about 110,000 clones, nearly 90% of them seen just once. The chain joins TRBV28 to TRBJ1-1; tentatively, D is TRBD1 (6 bases). The source is an adult who received the AZD1222 COVID-19 vaccine. This specimen consisted of peripheral blood, obtained 28 days after the second AZD1222 dose. CDR3 sequence: CASSSNGQIMNTEAFF. The CDR3 coding sequence is TGTGCCAGCAGTTCAAATGGACAGATAATGAACACTGAAGCTTTCTTT.